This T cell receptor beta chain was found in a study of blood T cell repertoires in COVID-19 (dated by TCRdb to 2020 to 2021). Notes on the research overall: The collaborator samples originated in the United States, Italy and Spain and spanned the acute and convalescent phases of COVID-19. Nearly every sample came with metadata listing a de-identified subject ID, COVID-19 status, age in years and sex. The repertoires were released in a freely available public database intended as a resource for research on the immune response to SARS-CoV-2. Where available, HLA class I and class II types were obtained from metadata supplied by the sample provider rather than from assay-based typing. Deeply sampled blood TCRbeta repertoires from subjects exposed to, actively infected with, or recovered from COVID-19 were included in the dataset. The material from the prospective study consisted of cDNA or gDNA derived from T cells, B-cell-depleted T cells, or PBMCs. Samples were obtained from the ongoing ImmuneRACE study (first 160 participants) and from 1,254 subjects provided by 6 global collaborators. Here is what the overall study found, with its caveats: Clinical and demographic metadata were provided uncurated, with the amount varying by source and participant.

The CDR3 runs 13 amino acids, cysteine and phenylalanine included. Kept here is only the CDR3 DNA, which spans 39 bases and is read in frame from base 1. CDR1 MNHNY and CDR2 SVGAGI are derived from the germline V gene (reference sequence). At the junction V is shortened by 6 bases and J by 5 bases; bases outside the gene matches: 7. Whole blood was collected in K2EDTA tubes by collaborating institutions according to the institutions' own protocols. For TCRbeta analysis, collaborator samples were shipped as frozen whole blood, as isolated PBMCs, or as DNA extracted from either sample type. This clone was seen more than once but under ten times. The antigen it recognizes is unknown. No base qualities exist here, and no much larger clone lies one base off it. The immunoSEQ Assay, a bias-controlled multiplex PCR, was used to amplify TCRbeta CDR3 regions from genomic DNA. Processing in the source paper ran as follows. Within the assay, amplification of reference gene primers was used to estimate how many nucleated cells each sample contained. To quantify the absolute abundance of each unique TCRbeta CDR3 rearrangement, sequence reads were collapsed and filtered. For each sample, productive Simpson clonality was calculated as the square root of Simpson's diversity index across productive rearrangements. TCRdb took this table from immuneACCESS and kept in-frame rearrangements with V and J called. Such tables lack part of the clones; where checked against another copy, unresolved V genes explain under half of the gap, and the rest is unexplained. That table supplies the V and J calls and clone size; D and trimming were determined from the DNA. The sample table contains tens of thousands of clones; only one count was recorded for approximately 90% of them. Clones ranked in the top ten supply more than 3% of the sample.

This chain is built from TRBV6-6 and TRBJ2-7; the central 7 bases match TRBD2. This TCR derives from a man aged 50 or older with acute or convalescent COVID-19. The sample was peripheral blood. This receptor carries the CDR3 CASSWGGTDEQYF. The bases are TGTGCCAGCAGCTGGGGGGGAACCGACGAGCAGTACTTC.